Below are 3 T cell receptor beta chains sequenced from a single sample in a study of identical twins. TCRdb reprocessed the 5' RACE reads via MiXCR and lists one record per CDR3 protein. The sample yields about 340,000 distinct CDR3 sequences, approximately 8.7% seen once. Material: naive T cells sorted from blood. The receptors derive from a woman between 50 and 59 years old in good health.

V is TRBV11-1 and J is TRBJ2-7; the match to TRBD1 covers 8 bases. The V gene end was trimmed by 1 base and the J gene end by 3 bases; junction bases not matched to a gene: 5. Germline-derived CDR1 and CDR2 are SGHAT and FQDESV (reference sequence). The CDR3 is 15 amino acids. CDR3 DNA sequence: TGTGCCAGCAGCTTAGGCCCAGGGGGCTTCTACGAGCAGTACTTC. Its translation: CASSLGPGGFYEQYF.

The rearrangement links TRBV27 to TRBJ2-1, with D perhaps TRBD2 (7 bases). V was cut by 5 bases and J by 6 bases, with 23 bases left in between. The CDR3 covers 17 residues. In germline, CDR1 is MNHEY, CDR2 SMNVEV (reference sequence). The CDR3 nucleotides are TGTGCCAGCAGTCCGGGGGGCTGGGGCCCTCCCTTCAATGAGCAGTTCTTC. It specifies CASSPGGWGPPFNEQFF.

The rearrangement links TRBV5-1 to TRBJ2-1, with no clear D. This CDR3 contains 14 residues. Germline CDR1 reads SGHRS; CDR2 reads YFSETQ. V was cut by 2 bases and J by 7 bases, with 13 bases left in between. CDR3 amino acids: CASSLADKGNEQFF. CDR3 coding DNA: TGCGCCAGCAGCTTAGCTGACAAAGGGAATGAGCAGTTCTTC.